This passage covers 27 T cell receptor beta chains from one sample sequenced in a study of Ad26.COV2.S vaccination and SARS-CoV-2 variants. The treatment: approximately 18 received Ad26.COV2.S at low or high dose, single or two shots; roughly five received placebo; per-sample allocation not given. The samples date from day 63 after the first vaccine or placebo injection. Profiled with immunoSEQ multiplex PCR; TCRdb holds only in-frame clones, not every one. The sample yields fewer than 400,000 clones, approximately 91% seen once. The sequencing used peripheral blood, collected in a trial of Ad26.COV2.S vaccine versus placebo. These receptors were taken from a person aged 18-65 years who received the Ad26.COV2.S COVID-19 vaccine or a placebo.

The chain combines TRBV5-6 with TRBJ2-5; either TRBD1 or TRBD2 may fit D (5 bases each). V lost 0 bases and J 3 bases, leaving 9 bases between the germline ends. CDR3 size: 14 residues. Germline values: CDR1 SGHDT, CDR2 YYEEEE. The CDR3 sequence is CASSLVGTEETQYF. The CDR3, as DNA: TGTGCCAGCAGCTTGGTAGGGACGGAAGAGACCCAGTACTTC.

The V and J genes are TRBV28 and TRBJ1-4; 9 bases agree with TRBD1. The CDR3 runs to 14 residues. The germline V gene has CDR1 MDHEN and CDR2 SYDVKM. J was trimmed by 8 bases and V by 10 bases; bases with no gene match: 11. The CDR3 protein is CATSLQGAFEKLFF. The CDR3 region has the DNA TGTGCCACCAGCTTACAGGGGGCGTTCGAAAAACTGTTTTTT.

The chain links TRBV14 to TRBJ1-4; 7 bases are a match to TRBD1. CDR3 length equals 15 residues. J gave up 5 bases and V 4 bases, and 7 bases lay outside the gene matches. Germline CDR1 and CDR2: SGHDN and FVKESK. DNA of the CDR3: TGTGCCAGCAGCCTTCGACAGGGCCCCAATGAAAAACTGTTTTTT. Its translation is CASSLRQGPNEKLFF.

The rearrangement uses TRBV5-1 and TRBJ2-7; tentatively, D is TRBD2 (6 bases). The CDR3 is 11 residues long. Trimming took 5 bases from V and 6 from J, leaving 9 bases between them. Per the germline V gene, CDR1 is SGHRS and CDR2 is YFSETQ. CDR3 protein: CASRGGSEQYF. CDR3 DNA sequence: TGCGCCAGCAGGGGGGGATCCGAGCAGTACTTC.

The chain links TRBV9 to TRBJ2-5, with 10 bases lining up with TRBD2. The trim removed 0 bases at V and 3 bases at J, leaving 5 bases unmatched. CDR1 is SGDLS, CDR2 YYNGEE, per germline. There are 16 residues in the CDR3. In DNA, the CDR3 is TGTGCCAGCAGCGTAGGGGGCCTAGCGGGAGAAGAGACCCAGTACTTC. It translates to CASSVGGLAGEETQYF.

The chain recombines TRBV18 with TRBJ2-1; a weak D match, TRBD2 (6 bases). V was pared by 6 bases and J by 8 bases, with 23 bases between. CDR3 length equals 16 residues. CDR1 and CDR2 from the germline V gene are KGHSH and LQKENI. The CDR3, as DNA: TGTGCCAGCTCCCCCAAGATGGGGGGAAGAGGGGATGAGCAGTTCTTC. Its protein is CASSPKMGGRGDEQFF. The complete variable domain, with remaining parts taken from reference TRBV18 and TRBJ2-1, reads NAGVMQNPRHLVRRRGQEARLRCSPMKGHSHVYWYRQLPEEGLKFMVYLQKENIIDESGMPKERFSAEFPKEGPSILRIQQVVRGDSAAYFCASSPKMGGRGDEQFFGPGTRLTVL.

About this clone: A junction boundary mismatches the germline segment, possibly from a read error. The rearrangement joins TRBV4-1 to TRBJ1-4; D is unclear. CDR3 length equals 15 residues. The germline gives CDR1 MGHRA, CDR2 YSYEKL. The DNA for the CDR3 is TGCGCCAGCAGCCAAGATTGGCGGCCCAATGGAAAACTGTTTTTT. It translates to CASSQDWRPNGKLFF.

The chain employs TRBV7-9 and TRBJ1-2; D is perhaps TRBD1 (5 bases). The germline gives CDR1 SEHNR, CDR2 FQNEAQ (reference sequence). This CDR3 spans 14 amino acids. With 2 bases removed from V and 2 bases from J, the gap between germline ends came to 9 bases. The CDR3 DNA sequence: TGTGCCAGCAGCTTATCGGCAGGGAACTATGGCTACACCTTC. It codes for CASSLSAGNYGYTF.

With respect to this clone: A clone one base away is much larger, so this may be a read error. V and J are TRBV6-4 and TRBJ2-2; D is undetermined. V was trimmed by 2 bases and J by 3 bases, leaving 4 bases between them. The CDR3 is made up of 13 amino acids. Looked up from germline, CDR1 is MRHNA and CDR2 is SNTAGT. The CDR3 protein is CASSDGDTGELFF. DNA for the CDR3: TGTGCCAGCAGTGACGGGGACACCGGGGAGCTGTTTTTT.

The chain's CDR3 is CATSDSSVQGDYGYTF. The CDR3 bases are TGTGCCACCAGTGACTCGTCAGTCCAAGGGGACTATGGCTACACCTTC. The chain joins TRBV24-1 to TRBJ1-2, with D perhaps matching TRBD1 (5 bases). The V gene lost 4 bases and the J gene lost 3 bases, with 17 bases spanning the gap. Germline loops: CDR1 KGHDR, CDR2 SFDVKD. The CDR3 loop spans 16 amino acids.

This rearrangement joins TRBV9 to TRBJ1-2; D is perhaps TRBD1 (6 bases). The germline V and J ends were trimmed by 4 bases and 3 bases, with 13 bases remaining between them. This CDR3 spans 14 amino acids. Germline loops: CDR1 SGDLS, CDR2 YYNGEE. The CDR3 DNA reads TGTGCCAGCAGCCTCCGACAGGTGGACTATGGCTACACCTTC. Its translation: CASSLRQVDYGYTF.

This sequence joins TRBV7-2 and TRBJ2-7; D is perhaps TRBD2 (6 bases). V was clipped by 0 bases and J by 0 bases, with 6 bases between them. This CDR3 has 14 amino acids. The germline CDR1 and CDR2 sequences are SGHTA and FQGNSA. The CDR3 DNA follows: TGTGCCAGCAGCTTAGCGGGAGGCTCCTACGAGCAGTACTTC. Amino acid sequence: CASSLAGGSYEQYF.

The chain is built from TRBV2 and TRBJ2-7; a weak D match, TRBD1 (6 bases). The CDR3 totals 13 residues. Trimming pared 6 bases from V and 2 bases from J, leaving 11 bases between. Germline CDR1 and CDR2: SNHLY and FYNNEI. CDR3 protein: CASSGDTTYEQYF. As DNA, the CDR3 is TGTGCCAGCAGCGGGGACACTACCTACGAGCAGTACTTC.

This chain joins TRBV28 and TRBJ2-1; D is unresolved. The CDR3 is made up of 15 amino acids. V shed 2 bases and J shed 6 bases, with 14 bases lying between them. Germline CDR1 MDHEN, CDR2 SYDVKM. This chain's CDR3 is CASSLGPGELNEQFF. As DNA, the CDR3 is TGTGCCAGCAGTTTAGGACCCGGCGAACTCAATGAGCAGTTCTTC.

This chain uses TRBV4-2 with TRBJ1-5; 7 nucleotides line up with TRBD1. J lost 5 bases, V lost 4 bases, and 11 bases had no gene match. The CDR3 sequence is 16 residues long. From germline, CDR1 is LGHNA and CDR2 YNFKEQ. The CDR3 loop is CASSPDRDGLYQPQHF. Here the CDR3 DNA reads TGTGCCAGCAGCCCCGACAGGGACGGTCTCTATCAGCCCCAGCATTTT.

This sequence joins TRBV30 and TRBJ2-1; a weak D match, TRBD2 (6 bases). V was shortened by 4 bases and J by 11 bases, with 12 bases between the two germline ends. CDR3 size: 11 residues. In germline, CDR1 is GTSNPN, CDR2 SVGIG (reference sequence). CDR3: CAWNLARKQFF. In DNA form, the CDR3 reads TGTGCCTGGAACCTAGCGCGTAAGCAGTTCTTC.

This clone appeared once. The CDR3 DNA is TGCGCCAGCAGCCAAGGGGTTAGCGGGAGAGGATTCGGCACAGATACGCAGTATTTT. It is translated as CASSQGVSGRGFGTDTQYF. The chain employs TRBV4-3 and TRBJ2-3; TRBD2 aligns across 9 bases. Germline V CDR1 and CDR2: LGHNA, YSLEER. CDR3 size: 19 residues. V trimming: 1 base; J trimming: 1 base; junction bases outside the gene matches: 12.

The rearrangement joins TRBV14 to TRBJ1-1; 7 positions agree with TRBD1. Germline loops: CDR1 SGHDN, CDR2 FVKESK. The length of the CDR3 is 15 residues. The V gene end was trimmed by 3 bases and the J gene end by 5 bases; junction bases not matched to a gene: 9. This chain's CDR3 is CASSHSGRGQTEAFF. The CDR3 DNA reads TGTGCCAGCAGCCACTCGGGGAGGGGGCAGACTGAAGCTTTCTTT.

The rearrangement uses TRBV11-2 and TRBJ2-7, with D possibly being TRBD2 (5 bases). Germline V gene data show CDR1 as SGHAT and CDR2 as FQNNGV. Trimming shortened V by 5 bases and J by 7 bases, and 15 bases separated the two germline ends. The CDR3 consists of 13 residues. The CDR3: CASSPLGDGEQYF. The CDR3 nucleotides are TGTGCCAGCAGCCCCCTGGGAGACGGGGAGCAGTACTTC.

In this sample, this clone turned up a few times. The rearrangement uses TRBV28 and TRBJ1-1, with a tentative D call TRBD1 (5 bases). V was clipped by 6 bases and J by 0 bases, with 20 bases between them. This CDR3 region has 17 residues. Germline V lookup: CDR1 MDHEN, CDR2 SYDVKM. The CDR3 reads CASREPALRAMNTEAFF. The CDR3 DNA follows: TGTGCCAGCAGGGAGCCGGCACTCAGGGCAATGAACACTGAAGCTTTCTTT.

This sequence joins TRBV11-1 and TRBJ2-1, with D perhaps TRBD2 (6 bases). Trimming shortened V by 7 bases and J by 5 bases, and 18 bases separated the two germline ends. The CDR3 has 15 residues. Germline-derived CDR1 and CDR2 are SGHAT and FQDESV (reference sequence). CDR3 in DNA: TGTGCCAGCACCGGGGACTGGAGTTTTAACAATGAGCAGTTCTTC. It is translated as CASTGDWSFNNEQFF.

This clone is a singleton in its sample. The V gene is TRBV3-1 (or the pseudogene TRBV3-2), the J gene TRBJ2-7, with D unresolved. The germline CDR1 and CDR2 sequences are LGHDT and YNNKEL (reference sequence). The CDR3 is made up of 15 amino acids. V shed 4 bases and J shed 5 bases, with 18 bases lying between them. The CDR3 region is CASSRVGRTVHEQYF. CDR3 DNA: TGTGCCAGCAGCCGGGTCGGTAGGACGGTCCACGAGCAGTACTTC.

V usage is TRBV5-1 and J usage is TRBJ2-5; D not resolved. The germline V gene has CDR1 SGHRS and CDR2 YFSETQ. V was trimmed by 5 bases and J by 5 bases, leaving 16 bases between them. The CDR3 is made up of 14 amino acids. Here the CDR3 DNA reads TGCGCCAGCAGACTTGATATTTTTCTGGAGACCCAGTACTTC. Translated: CASRLDIFLETQYF.

The chain couples TRBV28 to TRBJ1-6; weak D call: TRBD1 (5 bases). Looked up from germline, CDR1 is MDHEN and CDR2 is SYDVKM. V lost 7 bases and J 9 bases, leaving 16 bases between the germline ends. The CDR3 consists of 14 residues. CDR3 DNA: TGTGCCAGCAACCGACTCATCGGGGGTTCACCCCTCCACTTT. As protein: CASNRLIGGSPLHF. The full variable domain, its missing parts supplied by reference TRBV28 and TRBJ1-6, is DVKVTQSSRYLVKRTGEKVFLECVQDMDHENMFWYRQDPGLGLRLIYFSYDVKMKEKGDIPEGYSVSREKKERFSLILESASTNQTSMYLCASNRLIGGSPLHFGNGTRLTVT.

The CDR3 DNA reads TGTGCCAGCAGGGACAGGGGGGACACCGGGGAGCTGTTTTTT. As protein: CASRDRGDTGELFF. The chain employs TRBV7-3 and TRBJ2-2; 10 bases are shared with TRBD1. V trimming: 6 bases; J trimming: 3 bases; junction bases outside the gene matches: 1. The CDR3 is 14 amino acids. CDR1 is SGHTA, CDR2 FQGTGA, per germline.

The chain links TRBV28 to TRBJ1-6; no clear D. V was trimmed by 5 bases and J by 10 bases, leaving 18 bases between them. The CDR3 is 15 residues long. CDR1 is MDHEN, CDR2 SYDVKM, per germline. CDR3 loop: CASSPSLSSRSPLHF. CDR3 bases: TGTGCCAGCAGTCCCTCCTTATCCAGTCGCTCACCCCTCCACTTT.

The J gene is TRBJ2-7, the V gene TRBV15, with a possible D match to TRBD1 (6 bases). The CDR3 runs 15 residues. V was pared by 1 base and J by 0 bases, with 10 bases between. In germline, CDR1 is LNHNV, CDR2 YYDKDF (reference sequence). Here the CDR3 DNA reads TGTGCCACCAGCAGAGGAGGGGGTGGCTCCTACGAGCAGTACTTC. It yields the protein CATSRGGGGSYEQYF. The whole variable domain, remainder taken from reference TRBV15 and TRBJ2-7, is DAMVIQNPRYQVTQFGKPVTLSCSQTLNHNVMYWYQQKSSQAPKLLFHYYDKDFNNEADTPDNFQSRRPNTSFCFLDIRSPGLGDTAMYLCATSRGGGGSYEQYFGPGTRLTVT.